This section outlines one TCR beta chain sequence together with its context. Its antigen is unidentified. Gene names follow the mouse nomenclature. The CDR3 extends 1 residue past the end of the read, so its final part is completed from the germline J gene. The sample is drawn from a study of tissue T cells after allogeneic stem cell transplantation. Study findings and constraints: Shared clones across patients were few; motif clustering revealed tissue-specific shared signatures. Anatomically similar tissues had similar TCR repertoires within each patient. Only a limited share of tissue TCRs appeared in blood or spleen. Which tissue TCRs were alloreactive or antigen-specific was not determined. Some clones might be persisting host cells.

V lost 2 bases and J lost 12, with 18 bases in between. The CDR3 runs 13 residues. CDR1 GKSSPN and CDR2 SITVG come from the germline V gene. The assay was immunoSEQ multiplex PCR, and TCRdb's table has in-frame clones only and misses some. In the table there are around 51,000 clones, 73% of which are singletons. The rearrangement uses TRBV31 and TRBJ2-4; perhaps TRBD1 as D (6 bases). Sequences were obtained from sorted cells pooled from one or two spleens. This sequence was found in a pool of C57BL/6 mice in good health. The CDR3 reads CAWSGTGQGFLYF. The covered CDR3 bases are TGTGCCTGGAGTGGGACGGGACAAGGCTTTTTGTAC. Looking up the rest from reference TRBV31 and TRBJ2-4 gives the full variable domain: AQTIHQWPVAEIKAVGSPLSLGCTIKGKSSPNLYWYWQATGGTLQQLFYSITVGQVESVVQLNLSASRPKDDQFILSTEKLLLSHSGFYLCAWSGTGQGFLYFGAGTRLSVL.